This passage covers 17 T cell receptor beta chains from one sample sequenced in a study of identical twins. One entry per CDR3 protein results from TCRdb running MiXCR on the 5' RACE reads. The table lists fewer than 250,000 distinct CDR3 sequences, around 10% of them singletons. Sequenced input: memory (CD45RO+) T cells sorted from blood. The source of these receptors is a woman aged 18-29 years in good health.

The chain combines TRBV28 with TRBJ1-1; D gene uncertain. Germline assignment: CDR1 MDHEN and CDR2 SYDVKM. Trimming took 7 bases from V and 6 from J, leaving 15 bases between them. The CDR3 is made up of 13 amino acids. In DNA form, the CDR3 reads TGTGCCAGCAAGACGGTGACGGGGTCTGAAGCTTTCTTT. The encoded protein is CASKTVTGSEAFF.

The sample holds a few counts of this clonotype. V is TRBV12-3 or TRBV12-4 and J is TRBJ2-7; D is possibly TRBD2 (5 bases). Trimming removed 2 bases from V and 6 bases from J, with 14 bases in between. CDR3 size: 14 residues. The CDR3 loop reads CASSLYSRESEQYF. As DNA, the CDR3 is TGTGCCAGCAGTTTATATTCCCGGGAAAGCGAGCAGTACTTC.

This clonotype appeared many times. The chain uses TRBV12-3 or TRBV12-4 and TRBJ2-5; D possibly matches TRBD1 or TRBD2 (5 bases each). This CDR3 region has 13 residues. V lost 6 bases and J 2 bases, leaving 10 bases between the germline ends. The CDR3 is CASRRWGQETQYF. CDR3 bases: TGTGCCAGCAGAAGGTGGGGGCAAGAGACCCAGTACTTC.

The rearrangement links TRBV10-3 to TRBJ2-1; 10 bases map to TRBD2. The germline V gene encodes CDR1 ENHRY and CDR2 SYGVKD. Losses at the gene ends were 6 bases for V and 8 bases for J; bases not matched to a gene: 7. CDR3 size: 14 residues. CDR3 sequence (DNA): TGTGCCATCAGCGGAGCGGGAGGGGGGTATGAGCAGTTCTTC. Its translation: CAISGAGGGYEQFF.

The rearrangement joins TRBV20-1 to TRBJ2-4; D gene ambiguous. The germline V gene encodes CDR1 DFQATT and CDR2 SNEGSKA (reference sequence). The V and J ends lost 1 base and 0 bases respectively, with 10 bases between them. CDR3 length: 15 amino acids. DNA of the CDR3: TGCAGTGCTAGAGCTCCCCTCCTAGCCAAAAACATTCAGTACTTC. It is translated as CSARAPLLAKNIQYF.

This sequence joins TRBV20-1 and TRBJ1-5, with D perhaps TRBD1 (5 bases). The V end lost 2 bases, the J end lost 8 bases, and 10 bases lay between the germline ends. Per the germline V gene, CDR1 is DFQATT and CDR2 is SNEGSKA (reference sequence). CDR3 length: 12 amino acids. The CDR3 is CSARRGVEPQHF. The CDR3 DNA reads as TGCAGTGCTAGAAGAGGGGTCGAGCCCCAGCATTTT.

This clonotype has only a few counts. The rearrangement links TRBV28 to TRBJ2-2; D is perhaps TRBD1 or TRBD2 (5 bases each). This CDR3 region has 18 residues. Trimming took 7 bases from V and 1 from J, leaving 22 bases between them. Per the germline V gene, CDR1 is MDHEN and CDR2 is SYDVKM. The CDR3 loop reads CASIPGWGMGRNTGELFF. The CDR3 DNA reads TGTGCCAGCATCCCCGGGTGGGGGATGGGAAGGAACACCGGGGAGCTGTTTTTT.

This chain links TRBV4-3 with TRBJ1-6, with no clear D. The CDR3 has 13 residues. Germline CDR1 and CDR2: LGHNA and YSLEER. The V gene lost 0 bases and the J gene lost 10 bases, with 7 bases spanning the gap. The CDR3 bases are TGCGCCAGCAGCCAAGATCTTGGGTCACCCCTCCACTTT. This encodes CASSQDLGSPLHF.

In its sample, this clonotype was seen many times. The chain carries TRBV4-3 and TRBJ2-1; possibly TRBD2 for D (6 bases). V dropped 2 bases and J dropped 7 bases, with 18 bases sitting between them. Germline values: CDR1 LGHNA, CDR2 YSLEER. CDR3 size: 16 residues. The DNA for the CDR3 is TGCGCCAGCAGCCAACATACCCTCGGGACTCCTAATGAGCAGTTCTTC. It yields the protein CASSQHTLGTPNEQFF.

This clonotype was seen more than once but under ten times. The CDR3 bases are TGTGCCAGCAGGGAGACCGGGACAGGGTCTAACTATGGCTACACCTTC. Translated: CASRETGTGSNYGYTF. This chain joins TRBV2 and TRBJ1-2; TRBD1 matches 9 bases. The V segment lost 6 bases and the J segment 0 bases; nucleotides outside the gene matches: 8. Germline CDR1 SNHLY, CDR2 FYNNEI. CDR3 size: 16 residues.

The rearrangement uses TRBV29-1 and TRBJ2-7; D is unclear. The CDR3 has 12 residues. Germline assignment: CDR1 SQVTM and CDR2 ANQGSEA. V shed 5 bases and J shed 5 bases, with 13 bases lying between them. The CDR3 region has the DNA TGCAGCGTTAGGGCAGCGTCAGACGAGCAGTACTTC. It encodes CSVRAASDEQYF.

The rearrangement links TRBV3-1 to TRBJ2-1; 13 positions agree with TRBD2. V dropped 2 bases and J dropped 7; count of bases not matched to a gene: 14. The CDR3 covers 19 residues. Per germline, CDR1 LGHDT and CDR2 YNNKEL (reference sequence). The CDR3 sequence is CASSQLGPTSGGALNEQFF. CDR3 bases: TGTGCCAGCAGCCAACTAGGCCCAACTAGCGGGGGGGCTCTAAATGAGCAGTTCTTC.

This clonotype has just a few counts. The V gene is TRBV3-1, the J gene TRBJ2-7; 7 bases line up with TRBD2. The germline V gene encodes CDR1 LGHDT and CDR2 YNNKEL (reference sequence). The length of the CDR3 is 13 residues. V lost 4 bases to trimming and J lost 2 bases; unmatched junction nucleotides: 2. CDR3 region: CASSRDYTYEQYF. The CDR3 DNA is TGTGCCAGCAGCCGGGACTATACCTACGAGCAGTACTTC.

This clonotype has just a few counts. CDR3 loop: CASEPGTGVNEQYF. In DNA, the CDR3 is TGTGCCAGCGAACCCGGGACAGGGGTCAACGAGCAGTACTTC. The chain links TRBV19 to TRBJ2-7, with 10 bases fitting TRBD1. Trimming took 9 bases from V and 5 from J; bases not matched to a gene: 10. Germline V lookup: CDR1 LNHDA, CDR2 SQIVND (reference sequence). CDR3 length: 14 residues. Full variable domain (rest looked up from reference TRBV19 and TRBJ2-7): DGGITQSPKYLFRKEGQNVTLSCEQNLNHDAMYWYRQDPGQGLRLIYYSQIVNDFQKGDIAEGYSVSREKKESFPLTVTSAQKNPTAFYLCASEPGTGVNEQYFGPGTRLTVT.

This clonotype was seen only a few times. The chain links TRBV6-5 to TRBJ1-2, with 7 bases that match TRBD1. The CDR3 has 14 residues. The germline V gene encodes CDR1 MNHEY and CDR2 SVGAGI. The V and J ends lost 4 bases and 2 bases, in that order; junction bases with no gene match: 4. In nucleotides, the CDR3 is TGTGCCAGCAGTTGGGTAGGGGGCAACTATGGCTACACCTTC. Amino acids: CASSWVGGNYGYTF.

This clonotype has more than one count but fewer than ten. The CDR3 sequence: CASSSGDRGNSPLHF. Here the CDR3 DNA reads TGTGCCAGCAGTTCTGGGGACAGGGGTAATTCACCCCTCCACTTT. This rearrangement joins TRBV5-6 to TRBJ1-6, with 10 bases matching TRBD1. This CDR3 spans 15 amino acids. The junction had 5 bases not matched to a gene; V was cut back by 5 bases and J by 6 bases. Germline V gene data show CDR1 as SGHDT and CDR2 as YYEEEE.

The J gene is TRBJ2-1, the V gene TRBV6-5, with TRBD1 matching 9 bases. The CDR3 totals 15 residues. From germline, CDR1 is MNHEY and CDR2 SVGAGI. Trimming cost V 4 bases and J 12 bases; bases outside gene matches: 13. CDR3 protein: CASSSSLTGGTAQFF. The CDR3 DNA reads TGTGCCAGCAGTTCATCATTGACAGGGGGGACTGCGCAGTTCTTC.